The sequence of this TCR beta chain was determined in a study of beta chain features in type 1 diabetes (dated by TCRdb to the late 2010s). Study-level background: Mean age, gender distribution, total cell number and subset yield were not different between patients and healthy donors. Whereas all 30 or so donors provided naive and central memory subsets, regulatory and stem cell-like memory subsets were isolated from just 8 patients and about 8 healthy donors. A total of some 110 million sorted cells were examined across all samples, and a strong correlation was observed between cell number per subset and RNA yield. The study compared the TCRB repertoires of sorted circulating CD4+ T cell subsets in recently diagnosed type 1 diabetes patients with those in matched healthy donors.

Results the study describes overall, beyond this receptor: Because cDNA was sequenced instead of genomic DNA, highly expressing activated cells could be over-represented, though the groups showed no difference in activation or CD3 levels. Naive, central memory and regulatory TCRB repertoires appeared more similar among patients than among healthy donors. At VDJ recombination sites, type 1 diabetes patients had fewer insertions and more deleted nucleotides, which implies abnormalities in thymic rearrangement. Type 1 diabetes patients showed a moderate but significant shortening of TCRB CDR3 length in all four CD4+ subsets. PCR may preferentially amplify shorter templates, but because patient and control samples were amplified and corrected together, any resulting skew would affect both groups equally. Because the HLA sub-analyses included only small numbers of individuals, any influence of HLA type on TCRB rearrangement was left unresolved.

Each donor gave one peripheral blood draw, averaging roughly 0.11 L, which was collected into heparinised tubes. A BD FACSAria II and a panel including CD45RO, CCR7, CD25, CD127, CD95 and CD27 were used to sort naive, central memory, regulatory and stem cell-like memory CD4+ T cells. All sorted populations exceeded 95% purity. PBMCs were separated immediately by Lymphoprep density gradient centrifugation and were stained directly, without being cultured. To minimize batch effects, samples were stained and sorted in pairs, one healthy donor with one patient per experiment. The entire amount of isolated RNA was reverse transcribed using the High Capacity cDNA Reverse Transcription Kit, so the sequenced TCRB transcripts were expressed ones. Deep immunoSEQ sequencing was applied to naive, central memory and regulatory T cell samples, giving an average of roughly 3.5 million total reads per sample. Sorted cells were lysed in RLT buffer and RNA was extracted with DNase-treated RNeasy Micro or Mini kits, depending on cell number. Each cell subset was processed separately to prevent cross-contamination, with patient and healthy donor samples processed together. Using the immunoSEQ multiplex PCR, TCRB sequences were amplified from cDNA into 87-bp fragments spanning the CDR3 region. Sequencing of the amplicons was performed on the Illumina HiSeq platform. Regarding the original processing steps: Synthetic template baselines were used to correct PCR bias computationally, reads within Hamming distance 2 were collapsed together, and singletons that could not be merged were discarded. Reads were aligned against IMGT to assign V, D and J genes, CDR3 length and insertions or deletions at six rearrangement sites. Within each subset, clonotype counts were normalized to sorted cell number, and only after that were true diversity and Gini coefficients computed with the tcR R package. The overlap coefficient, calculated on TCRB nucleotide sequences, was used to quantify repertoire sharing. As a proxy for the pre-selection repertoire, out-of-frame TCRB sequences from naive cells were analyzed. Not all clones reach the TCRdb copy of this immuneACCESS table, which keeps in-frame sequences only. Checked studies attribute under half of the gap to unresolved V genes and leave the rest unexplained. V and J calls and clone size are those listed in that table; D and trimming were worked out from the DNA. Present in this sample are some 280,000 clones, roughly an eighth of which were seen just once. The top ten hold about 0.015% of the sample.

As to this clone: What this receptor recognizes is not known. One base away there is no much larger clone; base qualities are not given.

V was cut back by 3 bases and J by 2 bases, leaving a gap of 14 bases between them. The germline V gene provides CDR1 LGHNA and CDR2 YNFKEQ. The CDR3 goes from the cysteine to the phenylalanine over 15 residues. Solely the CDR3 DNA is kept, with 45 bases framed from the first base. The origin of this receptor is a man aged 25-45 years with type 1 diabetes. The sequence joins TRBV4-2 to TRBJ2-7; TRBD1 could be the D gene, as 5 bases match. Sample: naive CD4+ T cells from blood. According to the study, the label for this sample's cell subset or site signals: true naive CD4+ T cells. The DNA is TGTGCCAGCAGCCATGATCGTCTAGGGGCCTACGAGCAGTACTTC. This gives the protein CASSHDRLGAYEQYF.